This T cell receptor beta chain was obtained from a study of control samples from healthy donors and cancer patients. This CDR3 has 15 amino acids. The V end lost 1 base, the J end lost 4 bases, and 13 bases lay between the germline ends. From germline, CDR1 is MGHRA and CDR2 YSYEKL. TCRdb's table, derived via immunoSEQ multiplex PCR, lists solely in-frame clones and lacks some. The data contain roughly 450,000 clones, more than 80% of them seen just once; the ten biggest clones take up 5.5% to 7.5%. The sample consisted of PBMCs. The rearrangement uses TRBV4-1 and TRBJ1-1; D not resolved. The TCR was taken from a man aged 40-49 years with head and neck cancer. The CDR3 spells CASSQVHGVSTEAFF. Written as DNA, the CDR3 is TGCGCCAGCAGCCAAGTACACGGGGTGAGCACTGAAGCTTTCTTT.